These 28 T cell receptor beta chains were sequenced from one sample in a study of post-analysis software for immune sequencing data (dated by TCRdb to 2013 to 2016). Findings and caveats that apply to the study as a whole: Patients showed significantly higher frequencies than controls for about 5 TRBV segments, among them TRBV5-6, TRBV5-1 and TRBV20-1.

The library was obtained by PCR. TCRdb names Illumina HiSeq 2500 as the instrument used. Unique molecular identifiers were incorporated into TCR beta cDNA libraries to reduce PCR and sequencing biases. Clones were called with MiXCR by TCRdb after fastp trimmed the public reads at Q25, and only in-frame beta chains were retained. Rows matching on CDR3 protein sequence are summarized as one entry with the most common DNA and genes. The sample table records a few hundred thousand distinct CDR3 sequences; over 30% of these occur just once. Jointly, the top ten make up 7.6% of the sample. These receptors have no identified antigens. Sequenced: blood. The receptors here all came from a girl aged 2-10 years with multiple sclerosis.

The chain employs TRBV28 and TRBJ2-3, with a tentative D call TRBD2 (5 bases). V lost 6 bases, J lost 6 bases, and 22 bases lay in between. The CDR3 contains 16 residues. The germline V gene encodes CDR1 MDHEN and CDR2 SYDVKM. The CDR3 nucleotides are TGTGCCAGCAGGCCGACCCCGACGGAGGTTTGGGATACGCAGTATTTT. Translation gives CASRPTPTEVWDTQYF.

The chain couples TRBV28 to TRBJ1-2; the D is unclear. The length of the CDR3 is 14 residues. The germline V and J ends were trimmed by 4 bases and 9 bases, with 18 bases remaining between them. Per the germline V gene, CDR1 is MDHEN and CDR2 is SYDVKM. The CDR3 sequence: CASSSLDRVESYTF. CDR3 DNA sequence: TGTGCCAGCAGTTCGCTGGATAGGGTGGAGAGCTACACCTTC.

This chain links TRBV10-3 with TRBJ1-2; D is possibly TRBD1 (5 bases). The CDR3 sequence is 15 residues long. Germline V gene data show CDR1 as ENHRY and CDR2 as SYGVKD. V gave up 2 bases and J gave up 3 bases, with 13 bases separating them. CDR3 DNA: TGTGCCATCAGTGAGCCTGGGACTGTCTACTATGGCTACACCTTC. Its protein is CAISEPGTVYYGYTF.

This rearrangement joins TRBV20-1 to TRBJ2-5, with D hard to call. The germline V and J ends were trimmed by 0 bases and 7 bases, with 15 bases remaining between them. CDR3 length: 14 amino acids. Germline CDR1 DFQATT, CDR2 SNEGSKA (reference sequence). The CDR3 DNA sequence: TGCAGTGCTAGAGATACATCCTCCGTGGCGACCCAGTACTTC. Translated: CSARDTSSVATQYF.

V and J are TRBV4-3 and TRBJ1-6; 7 bases match TRBD1. CDR1 LGHNA and CDR2 YSLEER come from the germline V gene. The CDR3 loop spans 16 amino acids. With 1 base clipped from V and 5 bases from J, the junction kept 5 bases outside the gene matches. CDR3 protein: CASSQVGGTDNSPLHF. The CDR3 DNA reads as TGCGCCAGCAGCCAAGTTGGGGGGACAGATAATTCACCCCTCCACTTT.

The chain carries TRBV5-1 and TRBJ2-7; D is ambiguous. The CDR3 contains 15 residues. V lost 2 bases and J 1 base, leaving 13 bases between the germline ends. Germline CDR1 and CDR2: SGHRS and YFSETQ. CDR3 amino acids: CASSLARFDSYEQYF. The CDR3 DNA reads TGCGCCAGCAGCTTAGCCAGGTTTGATTCCTACGAGCAGTACTTC. Supplemented by reference TRBV5-1 and TRBJ2-7, the full variable domain reads KAGVTQTPRYLIKTRGQQVTLSCSPISGHRSVSWYQQTPGQGLQFLFEYFSETQRNKGNFPGRFSGRQFSNSRSEMNVSTLELGDSALYLCASSLARFDSYEQYFGPGTRLTVT.

The chain employs TRBV5-6 and TRBJ2-7; D uncertain. The ends were cut back, 10 bases at V and 2 bases at J, with 10 bases in the middle. Germline loops: CDR1 SGHDT, CDR2 YYEEEE. The CDR3 consists of 11 residues. CDR3 in DNA: TGTGCCGGCTTGAAAACCTACGAGCAGTACTTC. It specifies CAGLKTYEQYF.

In its sample, this clonotype was seen a few times. At one boundary the junction diverges from the germline segment, which might be a read error. V and J are TRBV5-1 and TRBJ2-1, with D possibly being TRBD2 (5 bases). This CDR3 spans 12 amino acids. Germline V gene sequence: CDR1 SGHRS, CDR2 YFSETQ. The CDR3 reads CAGSLASKEQFF. For the CDR3, the DNA is TGCGCCGGCAGCTTGGCTAGCAAGGAGCAGTTCTTC.

The chain uses TRBV7-3 and TRBJ2-2, with D hard to call. Germline V lookup: CDR1 SGHTA, CDR2 FQGTGA. The CDR3 length is 15 residues. V shed 5 bases and J shed 1 base, with 11 bases lying between them. This CDR3 reads CASSISNRNTGELFF. In DNA, the CDR3 is TGTGCCAGCAGCATTTCTAATCGGAACACCGGGGAGCTGTTTTTT. The full variable domain, its missing parts supplied by reference TRBV7-3 and TRBJ2-2, is GAGVSQTPSNKVTEKGKYVELRCDPISGHTALYWYRQSLGQGPEFLIYFQGTGAADDSGLPNDRFFAVRPEGSVSTLKIQRTERGDSAVYLCASSISNRNTGELFFGEGSRLTVL.

In the case of this clonotype: At one end, the junction sequence differs from germline, possibly due to a read error. V and J are TRBV7-2 and TRBJ2-7; TRBD1 is a possible D gene (5 bases). Looked up from germline, CDR1 is SGHTA and CDR2 is FQGNSA. CDR3 length: 16 amino acids. CDR3: CASSPQGRDLSCEQYF. The CDR3 DNA is TGTGCCAGCAGCCCCCAGGGCCGAGACCTATCCTGCGAGCAGTACTTC.

A few counts support this clonotype. The genes are TRBV7-2 and TRBJ2-1; 7 bases map to TRBD1. The V and J ends lost 3 bases and 0 bases, in that order; junction bases with no gene match: 11. The CDR3 is 18 residues long. CDR1 is SGHTA, CDR2 FQGNSA, per germline. The CDR3 bases are TGTGCCAGCAGCTTGGAACAGGGGTCGGGAAGCTCCTACAATGAGCAGTTCTTC. The encoded protein is CASSLEQGSGSSYNEQFF.

The rearrangement links TRBV28 to TRBJ2-3; 7 bases agree with TRBD2. Germline loops: CDR1 MDHEN, CDR2 SYDVKM. Trimming cost V 3 bases and J 1 base; bases outside gene matches: 4. The CDR3 extends over 15 amino acids. CDR3 protein: CASSFPAGRTDTQYF. The CDR3 DNA reads as TGTGCCAGCAGTTTCCCAGCGGGACGCACAGATACGCAGTATTTT.

This clonotype was picked up a small number of times. This rearrangement joins TRBV29-1 to TRBJ1-1; D is ambiguous. CDR1 SQVTM and CDR2 ANQGSEA come from the germline V gene. CDR3 length equals 14 residues. The V gene lost 7 bases and the J gene lost 1 base, with 16 bases spanning the gap. This chain's CDR3 is CSASATLGNTEAFF. CDR3 DNA: TGCAGCGCCTCTGCGACTCTGGGGAACACTGAAGCTTTCTTT.

The CDR3 sequence is CASGLLAPGVEQYF. In nucleotides, the CDR3 is TGTGCCAGCGGATTACTAGCTCCGGGAGTCGAGCAGTACTTC. The chain links TRBV6-1 to TRBJ2-4, with D tentatively TRBD2 (6 bases). Matching the DNA end better, TRBJ2-7 makes the J call doubtful. This CDR3 has 14 amino acids. Germline lookup yields CDR1 MNHNS and CDR2 SASEGT.

A few counts support this clonotype. The chain carries TRBV6-5 and TRBJ2-1; TRBD1 agrees at 8 bases. CDR1 and CDR2 from the germline V gene are MNHEY and SVGAGI. The CDR3 has 12 residues. With 8 bases clipped from V and 7 bases from J, the junction kept 4 bases outside the gene matches. CDR3 region: CASGRGRNEQFF. CDR3 DNA: TGTGCCAGCGGCAGGGGGCGGAATGAGCAGTTCTTC.

This clonotype was counted once. The chain carries TRBV6-2 or TRBV6-3 and TRBJ2-5, with 14 bases that match TRBD2. In germline, CDR1 is MNHEY, CDR2 SVGEGT. This CDR3 spans 18 amino acids. After removal of 6 bases from V and 6 bases from J, the junction contained 15 bases not matched to a gene. The CDR3 sequence: CASRPPGLAGDLSKTQYF. The CDR3 nucleotides are TGTGCCAGCAGACCGCCGGGACTAGCGGGAGACCTCAGTAAGACCCAGTACTTC.

J is TRBJ2-5 and V is TRBV15; 8 bases map to TRBD1. CDR3 length: 15 residues. CDR1 and CDR2 from the germline V gene are LNHNV and YYDKDF (reference sequence). Unmatched junction bases numbered 4, after V lost 0 bases and J lost 4 bases. The CDR3: CATSRDRDRRETQYF. DNA for the CDR3: TGTGCCACCAGCAGAGATAGGGACAGGAGAGAGACCCAGTACTTC.

This clonotype came up a few times. This rearrangement joins TRBV12-3 or TRBV12-4 to TRBJ2-5; 8 nucleotides align to TRBD1. TRBJ2-7 explains the end of the DNA better; the J call may be wrong. There are 16 residues in the CDR3. CDR3 amino acids: CASSSFPGQAIYEQYF. CDR3 coding DNA: TGTGCCAGCAGTTCTTTCCCGGGACAGGCAATCTACGAGCAGTACTTC.

This clonotype has a handful of counts. V is TRBV7-2 and J is TRBJ2-1; 7 bases are a match to TRBD1. Germline loops: CDR1 SGHTA, CDR2 FQGNSA. The CDR3 spans 15 residues. V shed 5 bases, J shed 2 bases, and the junction held 6 bases outside the gene matches. CDR3 sequence: CASSDRVGAYNEQFF. The CDR3 bases are TGTGCCAGCAGCGACAGGGTAGGCGCCTACAATGAGCAGTTCTTC. Complete variable domain (other parts from reference TRBV7-2 and TRBJ2-1): GAGVSQSPSNKVTEKGKDVELRCDPISGHTALYWYRQSLGQGLEFLIYFQGNSAPDKSGLPSDRFSAERTGGSVSTLTIQRTQQEDSAVYLCASSDRVGAYNEQFFGPGTRLTVL.

The chain couples TRBV15 to TRBJ2-2; no firm D call. The length of the CDR3 is 14 residues. Per the germline V gene, CDR1 is LNHNV and CDR2 is YYDKDF (reference sequence). Trimming took off 3 bases at V and 3 bases at J, with 8 bases between the two ends. CDR3 loop: CATSSGLDTGELFF. CDR3 DNA sequence: TGTGCCACCAGCAGTGGGCTTGACACCGGGGAGCTGTTTTTT.

This rearrangement joins TRBV13 to TRBJ2-5, with a weak D call TRBD2 (6 bases). The CDR3 loop spans 15 amino acids. V lost 2 bases and J 2 bases, leaving 12 bases between the germline ends. CDR1 is PRHDT and CDR2 is FYEKMQ in the germline V gene (reference sequence). CDR3 in amino acids: CASSLTGREQETQYF. In DNA form, the CDR3 reads TGTGCCAGCAGCTTAACGGGCCGGGAGCAAGAGACCCAGTACTTC.

In the case of this clonotype: Germline and junction disagree at one end, which may indicate a read error. The J gene is TRBJ2-3, the V gene TRBV28; 10 nucleotides agree with TRBD2. The CDR3 runs 15 residues. Germline values: CDR1 MDHEN, CDR2 SYDVKM. CDR3 region: CVSSQAGGPTDTQYF. The CDR3 DNA is TGTGTCAGCAGTCAAGCGGGAGGGCCCACAGATACGCAGTATTTT.

The chain recombines TRBV5-1 with TRBJ2-7; perhaps D is TRBD1 or TRBD2 (5 bases each). Trimming stripped 6 bases from V and 3 bases from J, with 13 bases between. The germline V gene has CDR1 SGHRS and CDR2 YFSETQ. This CDR3 has 13 amino acids. The CDR3 DNA reads as TGCGCCAGCAAAGGGACCAAAGTCTACGAGCAGTACTTC. Its translation: CASKGTKVYEQYF.

The chain has TRBV6-5 and TRBJ2-7, with D unclear. The CDR3 runs to 12 residues. Deletions cut 8 bases from V and 0 bases from J, with 8 bases between. Per germline, CDR1 MNHEY and CDR2 SVGAGI. CDR3 sequence: CASESPSYEQYF. CDR3 nucleotides: TGTGCCAGCGAGAGCCCCTCCTACGAGCAGTACTTC.

In its sample, this clonotype was seen a few times. This chain links TRBV27 with TRBJ2-3; 7 nucleotides line up with TRBD2. The germline V gene has CDR1 MNHEY and CDR2 SMNVEV (reference sequence). V was clipped by 4 bases and J by 1 base; unmatched bases: 8. This CDR3 is 16 amino acids long. CDR3 amino acids: CASSSLLAAGTDTQYF. Here the CDR3 DNA reads TGTGCCAGCAGTTCTCTCCTAGCGGCAGGCACAGATACGCAGTATTTT.

The chain combines TRBV27 with TRBJ2-6; 10 bases are shared with TRBD1. Germline V lookup: CDR1 MNHEY, CDR2 SMNVEV (reference sequence). The CDR3 covers 17 residues. Trimming cost V 6 bases and J 0 bases; bases outside gene matches: 5. CDR3 amino acids: CASSSGTGASGANVLTF. The CDR3 nucleotides are TGTGCCAGCAGCTCCGGGACAGGGGCCTCTGGGGCCAACGTCCTGACTTTC.

The chain joins TRBV5-8 to TRBJ1-5, with 7 positions matching TRBD1. The ends lost 4 bases at V and 4 bases at J; junction bases unmatched: 5. Per the germline V gene, CDR1 is SGHTS and CDR2 is YDEGEE. This CDR3 region has 14 residues. The CDR3 is CASSRGQMNQPQHF. The CDR3 DNA reads TGTGCCAGCAGCCGGGGACAGATGAATCAGCCCCAGCATTTT.

The chain is built from TRBV7-9 and TRBJ1-1; no reliable D call. The CDR3 spans 14 residues. Trimming took 3 bases from V and 3 from J, leaving 11 bases between them. Germline CDR1 SEHNR, CDR2 FQNEAQ (reference sequence). The CDR3 sequence is CASSLYPEDTEAFF. The CDR3, as DNA: TGTGCCAGCAGCTTGTATCCTGAGGACACTGAAGCTTTCTTT.